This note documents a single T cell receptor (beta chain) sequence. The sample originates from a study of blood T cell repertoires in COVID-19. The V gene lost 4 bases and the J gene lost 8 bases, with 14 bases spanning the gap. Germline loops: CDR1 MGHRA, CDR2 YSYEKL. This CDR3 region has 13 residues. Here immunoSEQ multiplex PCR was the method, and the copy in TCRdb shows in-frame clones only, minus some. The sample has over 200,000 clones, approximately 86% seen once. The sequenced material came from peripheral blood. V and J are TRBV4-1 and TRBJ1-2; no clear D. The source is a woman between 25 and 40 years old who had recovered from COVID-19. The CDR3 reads CASSRRELEGYTF. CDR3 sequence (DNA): TGCGCCAGCAGCCGACGGGAGCTGGAGGGCTACACCTTC.